One and the same sample provided the 5 T cell receptor beta chains below, sequenced in a study of T cell clonality in common variable immunodeficiency. Broader study findings: Reportedly, TCR beta sequences from common variable immunodeficiency showed fewer deletions and N-nucleotide insertions.

No antigens are known for them. Libraries were prepared by immunoSEQ multiplex PCR; TCRdb keeps only in-frame clonotypes and omits some of them. The repertoire consists of more than 30,000 clones, none detected only once. The specimen sequenced was peripheral blood mononuclear cells. All receptors derive from a human donor with common variable immunodeficiency.

This clone was observed a few times. The read terminates 3 residues ahead of where the CDR3 ends, so the germline J gene completes it. The chain combines TRBV6-2 or TRBV6-3 with TRBJ1-5; no definite D call. The CDR3 covers 15 residues. V was clipped by 4 bases and J by 2 bases, with 12 bases between them. From germline, CDR1 is MNHEY and CDR2 SVGEGT. CDR3 DNA (partial): TGTGCCAGCAGTTCCAGAACCTTCGGCAATCAGCCC. It encodes CASSSRTFGNQP. The full CDR3 protein is CASSSRTFGNQPQHF.

This clone was seen a handful of times. The read gets to within 3 residues of the CDR3 end, and the germline J gene fills in the rest. This chain uses TRBV7-2 with TRBJ1-1; D remains ambiguous. The CDR3 loop spans 12 amino acids. Germline V gene data show CDR1 as SGHTA and CDR2 as FQGNSA. This chain's CDR3 is CASSLESGRAFF. CDR3 DNA, as far as it was read: TGTGCCAGCAGCTTAGAGAGCGGGCGG.

This clone showed up many times. The read gets to within 3 residues of the CDR3 end, and the germline J gene fills in the rest. The gene calls are TRBV20-1 and TRBJ2-1; 9 nucleotides match TRBD2. The V and J ends lost 1 base and 4 bases, in that order; junction bases with no gene match: 2. The CDR3 runs 14 residues. Germline CDR1 is DFQATT and CDR2 is SNEGSKA (reference sequence). The CDR3 here is CSARVSGSYNEQFF. Partial CDR3 DNA: TGCAGTGCTAGAGTTAGCGGGAGTTACAATGAG.

In this sample, this clone turned up many times. The CDR3 end is not reached by the read, which stops 3 residues before it; the germline J gene fills it in. The chain employs TRBV5-4 and TRBJ1-1; 10 bases map to TRBD1. The CDR3 totals 15 residues. CDR1 SGHNT and CDR2 YYREEE come from the germline V gene (reference sequence). V trimming: 4 bases; J trimming: 1 base; junction bases outside the gene matches: 4. The CDR3 DNA, read in part, is TGTGCCAGCAGCGGAGACAGGGGGCGGAACACTGAA. It yields the protein CASSGDRGRNTE. The CDR3 in full is CASSGDRGRNTEAFF.

This clone was detected ten times or more. The read ends 3 residues before the CDR3 terminus; that terminus is restored from the germline J gene. The chain is built from TRBV19 and TRBJ2-3; D may be TRBD1 (5 bases). CDR1 LNHDA and CDR2 SQIVND come from the germline V gene (reference sequence). The CDR3 spans 14 residues. V was clipped by 3 bases and J by 5 bases, with 12 bases between them. CDR3 bases read: TGTGCCAGTAGTATCCAGGGTGATGGAGATACG. It codes for CASSIQGDGDT. The full CDR3 is CASSIQGDGDTQYF.